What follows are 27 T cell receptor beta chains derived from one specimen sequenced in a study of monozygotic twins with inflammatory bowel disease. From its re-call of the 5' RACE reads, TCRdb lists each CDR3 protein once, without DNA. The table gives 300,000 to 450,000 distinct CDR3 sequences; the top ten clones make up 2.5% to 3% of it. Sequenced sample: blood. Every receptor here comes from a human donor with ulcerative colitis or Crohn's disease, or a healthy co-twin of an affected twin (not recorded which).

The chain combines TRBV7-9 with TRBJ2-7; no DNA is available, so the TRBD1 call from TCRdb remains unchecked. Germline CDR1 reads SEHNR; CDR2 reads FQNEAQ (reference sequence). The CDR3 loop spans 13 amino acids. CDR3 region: CASSLDRLYEQYF.

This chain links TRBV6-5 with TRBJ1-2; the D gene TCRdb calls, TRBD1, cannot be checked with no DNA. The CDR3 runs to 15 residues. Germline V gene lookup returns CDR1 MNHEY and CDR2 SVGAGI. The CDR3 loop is CASSYEAGVLLGYTF.

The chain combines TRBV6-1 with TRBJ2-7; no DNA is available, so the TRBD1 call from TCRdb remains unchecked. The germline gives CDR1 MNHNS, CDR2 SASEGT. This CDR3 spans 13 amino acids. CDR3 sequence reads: CASTLPGNYEQYF.

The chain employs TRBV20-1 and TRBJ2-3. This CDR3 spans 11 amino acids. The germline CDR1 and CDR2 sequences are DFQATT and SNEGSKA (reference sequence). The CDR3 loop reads CSAPITDTQYF.

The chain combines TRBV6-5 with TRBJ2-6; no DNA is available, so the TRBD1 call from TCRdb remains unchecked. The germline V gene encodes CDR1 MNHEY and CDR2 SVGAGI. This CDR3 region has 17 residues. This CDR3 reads CASSYDRTLSGANVLTF.

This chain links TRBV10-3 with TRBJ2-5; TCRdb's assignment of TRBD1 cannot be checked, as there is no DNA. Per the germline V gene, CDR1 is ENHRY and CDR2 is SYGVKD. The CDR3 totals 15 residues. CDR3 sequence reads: CAISESPDIQETQYF.

The CDR3 is CASSWTSAHNEQFF. The rearrangement links TRBV12-3 or TRBV12-4 to TRBJ2-1; absent DNA, TCRdb's TRBD2 call cannot be checked. The CDR3 has 14 amino acids.

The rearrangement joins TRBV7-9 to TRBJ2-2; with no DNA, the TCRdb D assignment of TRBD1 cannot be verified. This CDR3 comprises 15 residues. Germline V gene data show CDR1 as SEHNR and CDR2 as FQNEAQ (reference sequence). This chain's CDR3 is CASSTDRDEGGELFF.

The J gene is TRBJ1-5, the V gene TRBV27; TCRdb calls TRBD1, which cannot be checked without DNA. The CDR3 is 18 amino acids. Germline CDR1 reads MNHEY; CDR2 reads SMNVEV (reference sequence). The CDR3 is CASSLYQRTRNSNQPQHF.

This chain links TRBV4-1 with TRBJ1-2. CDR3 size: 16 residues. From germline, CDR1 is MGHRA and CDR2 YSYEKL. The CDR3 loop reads CASSLPTGRNNYGYTF.

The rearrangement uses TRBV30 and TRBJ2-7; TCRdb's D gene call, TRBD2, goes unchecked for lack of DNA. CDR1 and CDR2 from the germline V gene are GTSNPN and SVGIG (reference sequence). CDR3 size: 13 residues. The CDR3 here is CAWSVQEGYEQYF.

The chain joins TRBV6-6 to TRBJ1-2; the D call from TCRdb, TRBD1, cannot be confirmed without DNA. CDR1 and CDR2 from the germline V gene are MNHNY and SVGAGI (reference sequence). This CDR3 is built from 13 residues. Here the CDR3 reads CASSHDAGQGYTF.

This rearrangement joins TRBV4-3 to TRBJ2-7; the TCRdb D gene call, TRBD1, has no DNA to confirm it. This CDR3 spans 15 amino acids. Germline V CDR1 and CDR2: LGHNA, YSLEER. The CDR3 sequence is CASSQVDRETYEQYF.

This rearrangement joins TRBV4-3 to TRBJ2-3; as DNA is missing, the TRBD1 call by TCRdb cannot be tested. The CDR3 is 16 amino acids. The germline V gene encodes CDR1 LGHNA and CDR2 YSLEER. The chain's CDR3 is CASSPLTGQSTDTQYF.

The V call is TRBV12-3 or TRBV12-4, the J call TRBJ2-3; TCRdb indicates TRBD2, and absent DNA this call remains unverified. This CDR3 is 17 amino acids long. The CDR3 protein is CASRKLAGGLGDDTQYF.

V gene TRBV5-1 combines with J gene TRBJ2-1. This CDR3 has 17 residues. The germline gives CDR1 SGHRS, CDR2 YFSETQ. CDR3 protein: CASSFRRYNSSYNEQFF.

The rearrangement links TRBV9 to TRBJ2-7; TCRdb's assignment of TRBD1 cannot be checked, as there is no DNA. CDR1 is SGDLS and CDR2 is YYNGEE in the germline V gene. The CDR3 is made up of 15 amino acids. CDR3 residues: CASSVGTRQTHEQYF.

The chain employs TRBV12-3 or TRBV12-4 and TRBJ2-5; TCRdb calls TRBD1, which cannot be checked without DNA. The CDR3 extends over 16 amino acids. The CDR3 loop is CASSRTGTAMQETQYF.

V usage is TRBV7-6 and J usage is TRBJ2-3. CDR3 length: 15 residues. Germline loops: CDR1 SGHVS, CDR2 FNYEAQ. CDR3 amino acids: CASSLVRHTTDTQYF.

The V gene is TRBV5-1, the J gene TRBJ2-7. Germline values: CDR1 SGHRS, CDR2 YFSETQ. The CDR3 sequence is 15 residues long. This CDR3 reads CASSLVEGTTYEQYF.

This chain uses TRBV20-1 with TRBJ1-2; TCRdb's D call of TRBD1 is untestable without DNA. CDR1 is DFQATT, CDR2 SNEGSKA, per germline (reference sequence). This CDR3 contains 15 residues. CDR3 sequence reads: CSARGTGQASSGYTF.

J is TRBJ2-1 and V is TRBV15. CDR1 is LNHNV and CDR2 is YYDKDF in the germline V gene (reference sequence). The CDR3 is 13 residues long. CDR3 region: CATSRDLPNEQFF.

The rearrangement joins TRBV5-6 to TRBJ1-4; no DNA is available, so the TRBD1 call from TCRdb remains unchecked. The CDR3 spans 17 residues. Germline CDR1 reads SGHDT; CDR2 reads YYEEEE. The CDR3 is CASSRTGLQRWNEKLFF.

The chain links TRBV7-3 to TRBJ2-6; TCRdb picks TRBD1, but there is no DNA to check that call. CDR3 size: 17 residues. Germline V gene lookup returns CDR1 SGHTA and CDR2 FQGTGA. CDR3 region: CASSSRGRNSGANVLTF.

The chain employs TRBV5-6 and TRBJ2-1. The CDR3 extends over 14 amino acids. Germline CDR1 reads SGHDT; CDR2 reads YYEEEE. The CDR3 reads CASSFRSIYNEQFF. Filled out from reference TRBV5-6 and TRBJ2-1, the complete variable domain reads DAGVTQSPTHLIKTRGQQVTLRCSPKSGHDTVSWYQQALGQGPQFIFQYYEEEERQRGNFPDRFSGHQFPNYSSELNVNALLLGDSALYLCASSFRSIYNEQFFGPGTRLTVL.

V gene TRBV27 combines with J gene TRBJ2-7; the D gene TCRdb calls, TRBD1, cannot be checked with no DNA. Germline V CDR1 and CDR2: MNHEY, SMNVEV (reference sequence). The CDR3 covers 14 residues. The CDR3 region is CASSRGDRLNEQYF.

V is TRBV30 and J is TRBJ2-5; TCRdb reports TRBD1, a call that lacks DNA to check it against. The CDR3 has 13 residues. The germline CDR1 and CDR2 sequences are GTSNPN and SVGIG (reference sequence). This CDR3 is CAWTISGGETQYF.